The text below deals with one TCR beta chain. What it binds is not known. This may be a read error: a much more frequent sequence differs by one nucleotide. This sample is drawn from a study of immune heterogeneity within non-small cell lung tumors. Looked up from germline, CDR1 is SGHTA and CDR2 is FQGNSA. V lost 4 bases, J lost 3 bases, and 4 bases stayed unmatched. This CDR3 is 15 amino acids long. Study outcomes and limitations: Identical dominant CDR3 beta clonotypes were found repeatedly across the tumor sites of a single patient, and these appeared alongside high-frequency clones that were unique to particular tumor locations. Individual patients had largely distinct high-frequency T-cell receptor beta clonotypes.

For the TCR beta CDR3, multiplex PCR with 32 V and 13 J primers performed the amplification. TCRdb re-derived calls from the multiplex PCR reads in MiXCR, one entry per CDR3 protein. Altogether more than 14,000 distinct CDR3 sequences are present, roughly 30% being singletons, with the ten largest covering about 5.2%. Genomic DNA from bulk tumor acted as the template, and 600 ng was loaded per sample. Biopsies that were spaced far apart were taken, several per primary tumor, during surgery. Patients had untreated, newly diagnosed non-small cell lung cancer and underwent curative surgery. A total of about 15 patients with newly diagnosed non-small cell lung cancer, all of whom were undergoing surgery with curative intent, made up the donors.

The rearrangement uses TRBV7-2 and TRBJ1-5, with 9 bases lining up with TRBD1. The source of this sequence is a man in his forties or fifties with non-small cell lung cancer. Sequencing was performed on lung tumor tissue. The CDR3 DNA follows: TGTGCCAGCAGCTACCGGACAGGGGACAATCAGCCCCAGCATTTT. It specifies CASSYRTGDNQPQHF.